One sample yielded the 19 T cell receptor beta chains listed below, sequenced in a study of human T cells and chemical hapten exposure. Sample time point: pre-sensitization, week 0. Described treatment: therapeutic diphenylcyclopropenone sensitization with weekly scalp DPC. MiXCR was run by TCRdb on the RACE reads, yielding one entry per CDR3 protein. The data contain a few hundred thousand distinct CDR3 sequences, around 9.3% of them singletons. Specimen: whole blood, collected in connection with sensitization to the hapten diphenylcyclopropenone (DPC). These receptors all stem from a woman in her 40s with alopecia areata. Some clones in this sample may be carry-over from other donors' samples.

This clonotype came up a few times. The chain carries TRBV12-3 or TRBV12-4 and TRBJ1-5; D remains ambiguous. The CDR3 length is 16 residues. Trimming shortened V by 3 bases and J by 4 bases, and 16 bases separated the two germline ends. CDR3 loop: CASSFPSLASNQPQHF. In DNA form, the CDR3 reads TGTGCCAGCAGTTTCCCTTCGTTGGCATCTAATCAGCCCCAGCATTTT.

This chain joins TRBV28 and TRBJ2-3; D possibly uses TRBD1 or TRBD2 (5 bases each). Germline V gene data show CDR1 as MDHEN and CDR2 as SYDVKM. V dropped 5 bases and J dropped 1 base, with 13 bases sitting between them. CDR3 length equals 15 residues. CDR3 bases: TGTGCCAGCAGTGGGACGGGCGCAGGCACAGATACGCAGTATTTT. Translated, it gives CASSGTGAGTDTQYF. The full variable domain, completed using reference TRBV28 and TRBJ2-3, is DVKVTQSSRYLVKRTGEKVFLECVQDMDHENMFWYRQDPGLGLRLIYFSYDVKMKEKGDIPEGYSVSREKKERFSLILESASTNQTSMYLCASSGTGAGTDTQYFGPGTRLTVL.

The chain couples TRBV18 to TRBJ1-6; unclear D gene. V was cut by 5 bases and J by 9 bases, with 14 bases left in between. From germline, CDR1 is KGHSH and CDR2 LQKENI. The CDR3 runs to 14 residues. CDR3 sequence reads: CASSSEESGSPLHF. In nucleotides, the CDR3 is TGTGCCAGCTCATCTGAGGAATCGGGTTCACCCCTCCACTTT.

The chain employs TRBV28 and TRBJ1-1; possible D gene TRBD1, 5 bases. The CDR3 is 13 amino acids. Looked up from germline, CDR1 is MDHEN and CDR2 is SYDVKM. The germline V and J ends were trimmed by 10 bases and 4 bases, with 16 bases remaining between them. This CDR3 is CATEVEGRTEAFF. The CDR3 DNA reads as TGTGCCACAGAAGTTGAGGGACGCACTGAAGCTTTCTTT.

This clonotype was picked up a small number of times. The chain's CDR3 is CASSLAATSYEQYF. In DNA form, the CDR3 reads TGTGCCAGCAGCTTAGCGGCGACTAGCTACGAGCAGTACTTC. The chain has TRBV7-6 and TRBJ2-7; possibly TRBD2 for D (6 bases). The CDR3 consists of 14 residues. Germline CDR1 and CDR2: SGHVS and FNYEAQ. The V gene lost 0 bases and the J gene lost 3 bases, with 9 bases spanning the gap. The full variable domain, completed using reference TRBV7-6 and TRBJ2-7, is GAGVSQSPRYKVTKRGQDVALRCDPISGHVSLYWYRQALGQGPEFLTYFNYEAQQDKSGLPNDRFSAERPEGSISTLTIQRTEQRDSAMYRCASSLAATSYEQYFGPGTRLTVT.

The chain joins TRBV9 to TRBJ2-3; D gene uncertain. The V gene's germline CDR1 is SGDLS and CDR2 YYNGEE. Trimming took off 4 bases at V and 2 bases at J, with 11 bases between the two ends. The CDR3 spans 14 residues. DNA for the CDR3: TGTGCCAGCAGCCCGCCGCGTCTCACAGATACGCAGTATTTT. It yields the protein CASSPPRLTDTQYF.

There are a few counts of this clonotype. The genes are TRBV6-2 or TRBV6-3 and TRBJ2-1, with 15 nucleotides matching TRBD2. The J segment lost 0 bases and the V segment lost 4 bases, leaving 7 bases of the junction unmatched. Germline assignment: CDR1 MNHEY and CDR2 SVGEGT. This CDR3 is built from 19 residues. CDR3 amino acids: CASSSRTSGRVSSYNEQFF. For the CDR3, the DNA is TGTGCCAGCAGTTCCCGGACTAGCGGGAGGGTAAGCTCCTACAATGAGCAGTTCTTC.

This clonotype was seen repeatedly, ten times or more. The chain is built from TRBV6-2 or TRBV6-3 and TRBJ2-3; D unclear. CDR3 length: 13 residues. The germline CDR1 and CDR2 sequences are MNHEY and SVGEGT. The V end was cut by 7 bases, the J end by 2 bases, with 10 bases between. The CDR3 loop is CASTSIPTDTQYF. The CDR3, as DNA: TGTGCCAGCACCTCTATCCCCACAGATACGCAGTATTTT.

The V gene is TRBV7-2, the J gene TRBJ2-1, with TRBD1 as a possible D gene (5 bases). This CDR3 has 12 residues. V was cut by 5 bases and J by 10 bases, with 12 bases left in between. The V gene's germline CDR1 is SGHTA and CDR2 FQGNSA. The DNA of the CDR3 is TGTGCCAGCAGCATCAGGGTTGGCGAGCAGTTCTTC. It is translated as CASSIRVGEQFF. Supplemented by reference TRBV7-2 and TRBJ2-1, the full variable domain reads GAGVSQSPSNKVTEKGKDVELRCDPISGHTALYWYRQSLGQGLEFLIYFQGNSAPDKSGLPSDRFSAERTGGSVSTLTIQRTQQEDSAVYLCASSIRVGEQFFGPGTRLTVL.

This clonotype was counted a few times. V is TRBV11-3 and J is TRBJ2-3, with D perhaps being TRBD1 or TRBD2 (6 bases each). Germline CDR1 is SGHNT and CDR2 is YENEEA. V was shortened by 4 bases and J by 0 bases, with 17 bases between the two germline ends. CDR3 length equals 17 residues. In DNA, the CDR3 is TGTGCCAGCAGCTCGGGAGAGGGGGTGTCTAGCACAGATACGCAGTATTTT. It codes for CASSSGEGVSSTDTQYF.

This sequence joins TRBV6-5 and TRBJ2-3; D unresolved. From germline, CDR1 is MNHEY and CDR2 SVGAGI. The V gene lost 0 bases and the J gene lost 0 bases, with 10 bases spanning the gap. This CDR3 region has 16 residues. The CDR3 loop reads CASSYSTRPSTDTQYF. DNA of the CDR3: TGTGCCAGCAGTTACTCGACGCGCCCTAGCACAGATACGCAGTATTTT.

This clonotype was observed a handful of times. The chain recombines TRBV19 with TRBJ2-5; tentative D call: TRBD2 (6 bases). The CDR3 sequence is 15 residues long. V was clipped by 9 bases and J by 7 bases, with 24 bases between them. Germline assignment: CDR1 LNHDA and CDR2 SQIVND (reference sequence). CDR3 in DNA: TGTGCCAGCCAGCCGGGACTCGGCCTCGGATTGACCCAGTACTTC. Its protein product is CASQPGLGLGLTQYF. The full variable domain, in which reference TRBV19 and TRBJ2-5 provide the parts outside the CDR3, is DGGITQSPKYLFRKEGQNVTLSCEQNLNHDAMYWYRQDPGQGLRLIYYSQIVNDFQKGDIAEGYSVSREKKESFPLTVTSAQKNPTAFYLCASQPGLGLGLTQYFGPGTRLLVL.

The chain recombines TRBV27 with TRBJ2-1, with TRBD2 matching 10 bases. Trimming took 6 bases from V and 0 from J; bases not matched to a gene: 2. The CDR3 extends over 15 amino acids. From germline, CDR1 is MNHEY and CDR2 SMNVEV (reference sequence). The CDR3 DNA is TGTGCCAGCAGACTAGCGGGACCCTCCTACAATGAGCAGTTCTTC. Residues: CASRLAGPSYNEQFF.

This clonotype has just a few counts. This chain links TRBV29-1 with TRBJ2-1; maybe TRBD2 (6 bases). The CDR3 contains 12 residues. Germline CDR1 SQVTM, CDR2 ANQGSEA. The germline V and J ends were trimmed by 4 bases and 15 bases, with 19 bases remaining between them. The CDR3 reads CSVGGERTRAFF. CDR3 sequence (DNA): TGCAGCGTTGGGGGGGAGCGGACCAGGGCGTTCTTC.

The V call is TRBV12-3 or TRBV12-4, the J call TRBJ2-5, with D possibly matching TRBD1 (5 bases). V gave up 4 bases and J gave up 4 bases, with 13 bases separating them. CDR3 length equals 14 residues. CDR3: CASSSDQGRETQYF. CDR3 bases: TGTGCCAGCAGTTCGGACCAGGGAAGAGAGACCCAGTACTTC.

The sample holds a few counts of this clonotype. This sequence joins TRBV27 and TRBJ2-7; the D gene could be TRBD1 or TRBD2 (6 bases each). This CDR3 is built from 15 residues. Germline loops: CDR1 MNHEY, CDR2 SMNVEV (reference sequence). Trimming took 2 bases from V and 3 from J, leaving 14 bases between them. The CDR3 region has the DNA TGTGCCAGCAGTTTAAGGGGGGCAACTCGCTACGAGCAGTACTTC. It is translated as CASSLRGATRYEQYF.

V gene TRBV20-1 combines with J gene TRBJ1-2; D perhaps matches TRBD1 (5 bases). The CDR3 has 14 amino acids. Trimming stripped 6 bases from V and 10 bases from J, with 24 bases between. The germline gives CDR1 DFQATT, CDR2 SNEGSKA (reference sequence). CDR3 sequence reads: CSAPRQFDSRAYTF. The CDR3 coding sequence is TGCAGTGCGCCAAGGCAGTTCGACAGCAGGGCCTACACCTTC.

This clonotype was detected a few times. The rearrangement joins TRBV18 to TRBJ1-3; D unclear. The CDR3 totals 20 residues. Germline assignment: CDR1 KGHSH and CDR2 LQKENI. Trimming pared 2 bases from V and 0 bases from J, leaving 23 bases between. CDR3 loop: CASSPSANGVGTLSGNTIYF. As DNA, the CDR3 is TGTGCCAGCTCACCATCCGCGAATGGAGTCGGCACCCTCTCTGGAAACACCATATATTTT.

This clonotype was seen repeatedly, ten times or more. The rearrangement uses TRBV7-6 and TRBJ2-1; TRBD1 is a possible D gene (5 bases). From germline, CDR1 is SGHVS and CDR2 FNYEAQ. The length of the CDR3 is 16 residues. The germline V and J ends were trimmed by 7 bases and 2 bases, with 18 bases remaining between them. CDR3 nucleotides: TGTGCCAGCAACCCCTATCAGGGTTCACCCTACAATGAGCAGTTCTTC. It yields the protein CASNPYQGSPYNEQFF.